Below, 25 T cell receptor beta chains from the same sample are listed, as sequenced in a study of a mutant IDH1 vaccine in newly diagnosed glioma. No antigen has been identified for these receptors. As to time point: week 5, during vaccination. What each vaccine dose contained was 300 ug of mutant IDH1 20-mer peptide, accompanied by topical imiquimod. The data were produced by immunoSEQ multiplex PCR, yet TCRdb's version contains in-frame clones alone and is incomplete. The sample contains 35,000 to 45,000 clones, 80% to 90% of which appear only once. The sequenced sample was PBMCs, obtained from a glioma patient whose treatment included an IDH1 peptide vaccine. The receptor set was obtained from a man in his fifties with glioma.

The chain recombines TRBV7-2 with TRBJ2-5, with D perhaps TRBD2 (7 bases). Germline V gives CDR1 SGHTA, CDR2 FQGNSA. Trimming cost V 5 bases and J 4 bases, with 14 bases left between them. This CDR3 region has 14 residues. In nucleotides, the CDR3 is TGTGCCAGCAGCCCCGCGGGGGCGATAGAGACCCAGTACTTC. It codes for CASSPAGAIETQYF.

The chain combines TRBV28 with TRBJ2-5, with TRBD2 matching over 13 bases. This CDR3 region has 15 residues. CDR1 and CDR2 from the germline V gene are MDHEN and SYDVKM. V trimming: 6 bases; J trimming: 4 bases; junction bases outside the gene matches: 5. CDR3 amino acids: CASSNGLAGVETQYF. As DNA, the CDR3 is TGTGCCAGCAGCAACGGACTAGCGGGAGTAGAGACCCAGTACTTC.

This rearrangement joins TRBV28 to TRBJ1-5; possibly TRBD1 for D (5 bases). Trimming shortened V by 3 bases and J by 4 bases, and 13 bases separated the two germline ends. The CDR3 is made up of 15 amino acids. Germline V gene sequence: CDR1 MDHEN, CDR2 SYDVKM. Here the CDR3 DNA reads TGTGCCAGCAGTTTTGTGGGGCAGGGAAATCAGCCCCAGCATTTT. It yields the protein CASSFVGQGNQPQHF.

Only one count was recorded for this clone. The chain links TRBV7-2 to TRBJ2-7; 7 nucleotides align to TRBD2. The CDR3 consists of 15 residues. Per the germline V gene, CDR1 is SGHTA and CDR2 is FQGNSA. Trimming at V came to 2 bases and at J to 3 bases, leaving 7 bases not matched to a gene. This CDR3 reads CASSLSSGVVYEQYF. CDR3 nucleotide sequence: TGTGCCAGCAGCTTATCCAGCGGGGTTGTCTACGAGCAGTACTTC.

This clone was found once. The genes are TRBV5-1 and TRBJ2-1; D gene uncertain. The CDR3 is 13 amino acids. Germline-derived CDR1 and CDR2 are SGHRS and YFSETQ. Trimming removed 4 bases from V and 4 bases from J, with 9 bases in between. Here the CDR3 reads CASSPDGYNEQFF. CDR3 coding DNA: TGCGCCAGCAGCCCGGACGGTTACAATGAGCAGTTCTTC.

The chain uses TRBV5-4 and TRBJ2-3; the match to TRBD2 covers 7 bases. The CDR3 covers 15 residues. J gave up 11 bases and V 1 base, and 13 bases lay outside the gene matches. Germline CDR1 SGHNT, CDR2 YYREEE (reference sequence). CDR3 loop: CASSLFNSAPGGQYF. The DNA for the CDR3 is TGTGCCAGCAGCTTGTTCAATTCGGCTCCGGGGGGGCAGTATTTT.

V usage is TRBV7-2 and J usage is TRBJ2-3; 12 bases align to TRBD2. With V trimmed by 5 bases and J by 1 base, 4 bases remained unmatched. The CDR3 loop spans 16 amino acids. Germline CDR1 reads SGHTA; CDR2 reads FQGNSA. As DNA, the CDR3 is TGTGCCAGCAGCACCCGACTAGCGGGGGGCACAGATACGCAGTATTTT. It specifies CASSTRLAGGTDTQYF. The variable domain in full, completed from reference TRBV7-2 and TRBJ2-3, reads GAGVSQSPSNKVTEKGKDVELRCDPISGHTALYWYRQSLGQGLEFLIYFQGNSAPDKSGLPSDRFSAERTGGSVSTLTIQRTQQEDSAVYLCASSTRLAGGTDTQYFGPGTRLTVL.

This clone was seen once. The chain employs TRBV5-1 and TRBJ1-2; 7 nucleotides agree with TRBD1. V trimming: 5 bases; J trimming: 4 bases; junction bases outside the gene matches: 5. The germline gives CDR1 SGHRS, CDR2 YFSETQ. This CDR3 region has 13 residues. Written as DNA, the CDR3 is TGCGCCAGCAGAGAGGGGGCCCCCTATGGCTACACCTTC. Its translation is CASREGAPYGYTF.

The rearrangement uses TRBV19 and TRBJ1-3, with D unclear. The germline CDR1 and CDR2 sequences are LNHDA and SQIVND (reference sequence). There are 14 residues in the CDR3. Trimming removed 9 bases at V and 0 bases at J, with 12 bases between. The CDR3 sequence is CASQTGSSGNTIYF. CDR3 DNA sequence: TGTGCCAGCCAGACGGGGTCCTCTGGAAACACCATATATTTT.

This sequence joins TRBV7-8 and TRBJ1-5; D might be TRBD1 (5 bases). CDR3 length equals 16 residues. Germline lookup yields CDR1 SGHVS and CDR2 FQNEAQ. V lost 1 base and J lost 2, with 12 bases in between. Here the CDR3 DNA reads TGTGCCAGCAGCTTAGGTGGGGGAAGAGGCAATCAGCCCCAGCATTTT. Translating it yields CASSLGGGRGNQPQHF.

The genes are TRBV11-3 and TRBJ1-6; no reliable D call. The CDR3 consists of 15 residues. V was trimmed by 0 bases and J by 7 bases, leaving 10 bases between them. Germline V gene data show CDR1 as SGHNT and CDR2 as YENEEA. CDR3 residues: CASSLEGIENSPLHF. CDR3 nucleotides: TGTGCCAGCAGCTTAGAGGGTATAGAAAATTCACCCCTCCACTTT.

The chain combines TRBV25-1 with TRBJ1-6, with D hard to call. The CDR3 contains 13 residues. V was clipped by 0 bases and J by 9 bases, with 6 bases between them. The germline CDR1 and CDR2 sequences are MGHDK and SYGVNS. The CDR3 region has the DNA TGTGCCAGCAGTGAATACGGGATTTCACCCCTCCACTTT. The encoded protein is CASSEYGISPLHF.

V is TRBV7-9 and J is TRBJ2-3; no definite D call. The germline V and J ends were trimmed by 4 bases and 11 bases, with 10 bases remaining between them. Looked up from germline, CDR1 is SEHNR and CDR2 is FQNEAQ (reference sequence). CDR3 size: 11 residues. The CDR3 sequence: CASSSFEEQYF. The CDR3 coding sequence is TGTGCCAGCAGCTCCTTTGAGGAGCAGTATTTT. Full variable domain (missing parts from reference TRBV7-9 and TRBJ2-3): DTGVSQNPRHKITKRGQNVTFRCDPISEHNRLYWYRQTLGQGPEFLTYFQNEAQLEKSRLLSDRFSAERPKGSFSTLEIQRTEQGDSAMYLCASSSFEEQYFGPGTRLTVL.

V gene TRBV5-1 combines with J gene TRBJ2-7; weak D call: TRBD1 (6 bases). The CDR3 has 13 amino acids. V lost 3 bases to trimming and J lost 6 bases, with 13 bases between them. In germline, CDR1 is SGHRS, CDR2 YFSETQ. CDR3: CASSYKSGAEQYF. CDR3 nucleotide sequence: TGCGCCAGCAGCTATAAGTCAGGGGCCGAGCAGTACTTC.

V and J are TRBV7-2 and TRBJ2-6; perhaps TRBD2 as D (6 bases). This CDR3 contains 17 residues. CDR1 and CDR2 (germline): SGHTA, FQGNSA. Trimming removed 2 bases at V and 0 bases at J, with 11 bases between. Here the CDR3 reads CASSLFAGTSGANVLTF. The CDR3 DNA reads TGTGCCAGCAGCTTATTTGCGGGGACCTCTGGGGCCAACGTCCTGACTTTC.

The chain is built from TRBV9 and TRBJ2-1; TRBD2 matches 12 bases. Germline V gene sequence: CDR1 SGDLS, CDR2 YYNGEE. This CDR3 has 19 residues. The V gene end was trimmed by 4 bases and the J gene end by 5 bases; junction bases not matched to a gene: 16. The CDR3 here is CASSPRRLAGAMGNNEQFF. The CDR3 nucleotides read TGTGCCAGCAGCCCGCGGCGACTAGCGGGAGCAATGGGGAACAATGAGCAGTTCTTC.

The chain has TRBV2 and TRBJ2-7, with 9 bases fitting TRBD1. Germline loops: CDR1 SNHLY, CDR2 FYNNEI. The V and J ends lost 11 bases and 4 bases, in that order; junction bases with no gene match: 12. The CDR3 spans 14 residues. CDR3 loop: CAYGAGQGFYEQYF. In nucleotides, the CDR3 is TGTGCCTACGGTGCGGGACAGGGTTTTTACGAGCAGTACTTC.

The chain employs TRBV4-1 and TRBJ1-2; D possibly corresponds to TRBD1 (5 bases). The germline CDR1 and CDR2 sequences are MGHRA and YSYEKL. The V and J ends lost 6 bases and 8 bases respectively, with 22 bases between them. The CDR3 is 15 residues long. The CDR3 is CASRQPAKGSGGYTF. The CDR3 DNA reads TGCGCCAGCAGACAACCGGCCAAGGGGTCTGGCGGCTACACCTTC.

With respect to this clone: The junction does not match germline at one end; this may be a read error. V gene TRBV6-6 combines with J gene TRBJ2-2, with 7 bases fitting TRBD2. The CDR3 runs 11 residues. Germline V gene sequence: CDR1 MNHNY, CDR2 SVGAGI (reference sequence). CDR3 protein: CASSYEGGRSF. The CDR3 nucleotides read TGTGCCAGCAGTTACGAGGGAGGGAGGTCTTTT.

V and J are TRBV29-1 and TRBJ2-1; D is unclear. Germline CDR1 is SQVTM and CDR2 is ANQGSEA. The germline V and J ends were trimmed by 2 bases and 8 bases, with 10 bases remaining between them. This CDR3 is 12 amino acids long. The DNA for the CDR3 is TGCAGCGTTGAAAACCAAAACTATGAGCAGTTCTTC. This codes for CSVENQNYEQFF.

This sequence joins TRBV7-8 and TRBJ2-7; D unresolved. This CDR3 is 11 amino acids long. The germline gives CDR1 SGHVS, CDR2 FQNEAQ. The V end was cut by 1 base, the J end by 9 bases, with 7 bases between. CDR3 loop: CASSLGRGQYF. The CDR3 nucleotides read TGTGCCAGCAGCTTAGGCAGAGGGCAGTACTTC.

The chain couples TRBV4-2 to TRBJ2-2; 8 bases fit TRBD2. Germline CDR1 and CDR2: LGHNA and YNFKEQ. The CDR3 totals 17 residues. With 3 bases clipped from V and 4 bases from J, the junction kept 10 bases outside the gene matches. The CDR3 is CASSQASGGRSTGELFF. The CDR3 DNA reads TGTGCCAGCAGCCAGGCGAGCGGGGGTAGAAGCACCGGGGAGCTGTTTTTT.

This clone was picked up a small number of times. V usage is TRBV9 and J usage is TRBJ2-1; D remains ambiguous. CDR1 is SGDLS and CDR2 is YYNGEE in the germline V gene. Trimming pared 0 bases from V and 0 bases from J, leaving 10 bases between. The CDR3 loop spans 16 amino acids. CDR3 protein: CASSVVPASSYNEQFF. The CDR3 bases are TGTGCCAGCAGCGTAGTTCCCGCCAGCTCCTACAATGAGCAGTTCTTC. The variable domain in full, with the rest retrieved from reference TRBV9 and TRBJ2-1, is DSGVTQTPKHLITATGQRVTLRCSPRSGDLSVYWYQQSLDQGLQFLIQYYNGEERAKGNILERFSAQQFPDLHSELNLSSLELGDSALYFCASSVVPASSYNEQFFGPGTRLTVL.

In this sample, this clone turned up once. The chain links TRBV20-1 to TRBJ1-5; D remains unclear. The V end was cut by 4 bases, the J end by 9 bases, with 10 bases between. CDR1 is DFQATT, CDR2 SNEGSKA, per germline (reference sequence). The CDR3 consists of 11 residues. CDR3 sequence reads: CSATHSGPQHF. The CDR3 nucleotides read TGCAGTGCTACCCACAGCGGGCCCCAGCATTTT.

This clone has only a few counts. CDR3 sequence: CASTSPDGTEAFF. As DNA, the CDR3 is TGTGCCAGCACCTCCCCGGACGGAACTGAAGCTTTCTTT. This chain connects TRBV6-5 to TRBJ1-1; D unresolved. V was pared by 7 bases and J by 5 bases, with 14 bases between. The germline CDR1 and CDR2 sequences are MNHEY and SVGAGI. The CDR3 has 13 residues.